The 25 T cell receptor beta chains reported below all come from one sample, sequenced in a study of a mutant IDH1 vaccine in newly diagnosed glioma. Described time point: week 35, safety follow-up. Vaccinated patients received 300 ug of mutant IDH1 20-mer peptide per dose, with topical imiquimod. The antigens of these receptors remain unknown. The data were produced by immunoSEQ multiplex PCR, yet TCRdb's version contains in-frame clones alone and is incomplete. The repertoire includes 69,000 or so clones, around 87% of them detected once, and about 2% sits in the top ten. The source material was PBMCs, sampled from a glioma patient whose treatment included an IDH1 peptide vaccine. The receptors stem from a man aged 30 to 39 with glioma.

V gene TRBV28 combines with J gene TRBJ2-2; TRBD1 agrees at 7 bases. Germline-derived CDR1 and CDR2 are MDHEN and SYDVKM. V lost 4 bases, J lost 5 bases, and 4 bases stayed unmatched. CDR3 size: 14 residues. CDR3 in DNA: TGTGCCAGCAGTTCGACAGGGAGTACCGGGGAGCTGTTTTTT. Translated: CASSSTGSTGELFF.

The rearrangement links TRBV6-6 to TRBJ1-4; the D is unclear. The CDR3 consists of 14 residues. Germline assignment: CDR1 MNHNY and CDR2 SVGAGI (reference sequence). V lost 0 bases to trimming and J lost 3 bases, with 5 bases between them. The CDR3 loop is CASSYSSPNEKLFF. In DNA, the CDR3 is TGTGCCAGCAGTTACTCGAGCCCTAATGAAAAACTGTTTTTT.

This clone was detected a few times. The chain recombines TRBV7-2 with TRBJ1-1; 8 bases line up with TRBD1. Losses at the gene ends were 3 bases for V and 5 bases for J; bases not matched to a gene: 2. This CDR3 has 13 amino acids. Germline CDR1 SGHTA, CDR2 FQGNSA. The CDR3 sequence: CASSFDRGTEAFF. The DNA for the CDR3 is TGTGCCAGCAGCTTCGACAGGGGTACTGAAGCTTTCTTT.

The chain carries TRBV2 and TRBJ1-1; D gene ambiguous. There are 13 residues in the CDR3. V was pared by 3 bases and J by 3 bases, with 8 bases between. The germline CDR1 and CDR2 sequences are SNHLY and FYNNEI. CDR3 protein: CASSDLTYTEAFF. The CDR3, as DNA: TGTGCCAGCAGTGATCTGACCTACACTGAAGCTTTCTTT.

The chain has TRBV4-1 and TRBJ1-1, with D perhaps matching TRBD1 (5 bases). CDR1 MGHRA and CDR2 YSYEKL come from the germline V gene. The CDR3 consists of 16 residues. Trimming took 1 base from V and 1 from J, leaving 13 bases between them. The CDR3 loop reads CASSQGLGRENTEAFF. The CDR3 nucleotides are TGCGCCAGCAGCCAAGGGTTAGGCAGGGAGAACACTGAAGCTTTCTTT.

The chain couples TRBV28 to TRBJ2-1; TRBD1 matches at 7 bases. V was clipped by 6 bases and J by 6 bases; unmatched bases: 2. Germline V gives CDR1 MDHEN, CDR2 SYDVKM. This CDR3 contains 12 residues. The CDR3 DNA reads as TGTGCCAGCAGCTGGGACAGCAATGAGCAGTTCTTC. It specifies CASSWDSNEQFF.

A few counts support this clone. The CDR3 spells CATVGSNEKLFF. CDR3 nucleotides: TGTGCCACCGTGGGGTCAAACGAAAAACTGTTTTTT. The chain has TRBV28 and TRBJ1-4; no definite D call. Germline V gene sequence: CDR1 MDHEN, CDR2 SYDVKM. V was clipped by 10 bases and J by 8 bases, with 14 bases between them. CDR3 length: 12 amino acids.

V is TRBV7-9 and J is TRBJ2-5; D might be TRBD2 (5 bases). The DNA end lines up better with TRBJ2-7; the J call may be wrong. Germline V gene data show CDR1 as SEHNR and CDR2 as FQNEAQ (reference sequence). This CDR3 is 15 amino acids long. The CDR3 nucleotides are TGTGCCAGCAGCTTAGTGGGTAGCGAAGTCTACGAGCAGTACTTC. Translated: CASSLVGSEVYEQYF.

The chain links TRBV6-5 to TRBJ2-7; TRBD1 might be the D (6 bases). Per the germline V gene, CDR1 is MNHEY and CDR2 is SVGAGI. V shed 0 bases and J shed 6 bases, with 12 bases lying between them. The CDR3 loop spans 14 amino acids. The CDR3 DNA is TGTGCCAGCAGTTACTCTGAACAGGGAGCCGAGCAGTACTTC. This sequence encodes CASSYSEQGAEQYF.

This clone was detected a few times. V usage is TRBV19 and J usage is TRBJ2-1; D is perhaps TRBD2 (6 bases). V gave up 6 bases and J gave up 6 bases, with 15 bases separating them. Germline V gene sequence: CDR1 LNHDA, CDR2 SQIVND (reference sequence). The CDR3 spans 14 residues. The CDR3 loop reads CASRSSVSGNEQFF. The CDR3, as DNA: TGTGCCAGTAGGTCGTCAGTTAGCGGCAATGAGCAGTTCTTC.

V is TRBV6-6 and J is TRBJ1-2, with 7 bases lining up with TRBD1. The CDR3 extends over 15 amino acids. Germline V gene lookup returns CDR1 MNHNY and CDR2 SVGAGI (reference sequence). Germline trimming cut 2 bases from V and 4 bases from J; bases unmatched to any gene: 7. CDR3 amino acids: CASSYGTGEGYGYTF. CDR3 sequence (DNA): TGTGCCAGCAGTTACGGTACAGGGGAAGGCTATGGCTACACCTTC.

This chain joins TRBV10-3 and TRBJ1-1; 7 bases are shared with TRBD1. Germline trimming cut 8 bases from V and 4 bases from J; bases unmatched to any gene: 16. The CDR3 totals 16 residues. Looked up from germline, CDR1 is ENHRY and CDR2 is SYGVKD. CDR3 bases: TGTGCCATCGGACGGGTAGGGGAAAGGGGGCGCACTGAAGCTTTCTTT. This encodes CAIGRVGERGRTEAFF.

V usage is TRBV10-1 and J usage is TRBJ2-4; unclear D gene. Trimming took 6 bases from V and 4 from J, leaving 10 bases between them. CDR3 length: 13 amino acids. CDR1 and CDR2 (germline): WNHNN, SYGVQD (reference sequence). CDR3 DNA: TGCGCCAGCAGGGCGGACCAGAAAAACATTCAGTACTTC. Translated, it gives CASRADQKNIQYF.

This chain's CDR3 is CATSRDGGGDTQYF. CDR3 coding DNA: TGTGCCACCAGCAGAGATGGAGGGGGGGATACGCAGTATTTT. The rearrangement joins TRBV15 to TRBJ2-3, with D possibly being TRBD1 or TRBD2 (6 bases each). The germline CDR1 and CDR2 sequences are LNHNV and YYDKDF (reference sequence). CDR3 size: 14 residues. Trimming removed 0 bases from V and 6 bases from J, with 10 bases in between.

Written as DNA, the CDR3 is TGTGCCAGTAGTATAGGGGGCTTCGGGGAGGGCCTCCACAATGAGCAGTTCTTC. Amino acid sequence: CASSIGGFGEGLHNEQFF. The V and J genes are TRBV19 and TRBJ2-1; 7 bases agree with TRBD2. Germline lookup yields CDR1 LNHDA and CDR2 SQIVND (reference sequence). After removal of 1 base from V and 5 bases from J, the junction contained 14 bases not matched to a gene. CDR3 size: 18 residues.

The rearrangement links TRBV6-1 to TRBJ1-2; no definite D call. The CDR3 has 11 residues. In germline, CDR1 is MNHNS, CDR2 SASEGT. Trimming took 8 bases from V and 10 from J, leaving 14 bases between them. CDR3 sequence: CASRAIWDYTF. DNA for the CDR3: TGTGCCAGCCGGGCGATCTGGGACTACACCTTC.

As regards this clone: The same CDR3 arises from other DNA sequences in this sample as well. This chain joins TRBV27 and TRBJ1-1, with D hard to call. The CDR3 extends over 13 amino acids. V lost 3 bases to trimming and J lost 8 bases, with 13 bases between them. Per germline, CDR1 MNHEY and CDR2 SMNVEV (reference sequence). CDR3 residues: CASSFGREGEAFF. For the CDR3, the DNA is TGTGCCAGCAGTTTCGGCCGGGAGGGAGAAGCTTTCTTT.

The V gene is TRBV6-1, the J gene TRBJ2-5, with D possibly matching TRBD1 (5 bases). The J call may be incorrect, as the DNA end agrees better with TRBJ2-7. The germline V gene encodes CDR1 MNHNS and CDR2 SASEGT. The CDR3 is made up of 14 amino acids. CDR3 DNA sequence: TGTGCCAGCAGGGCCAGGGTGAGCTCCTACGAGCAGTACTTC. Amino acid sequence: CASRARVSSYEQYF.

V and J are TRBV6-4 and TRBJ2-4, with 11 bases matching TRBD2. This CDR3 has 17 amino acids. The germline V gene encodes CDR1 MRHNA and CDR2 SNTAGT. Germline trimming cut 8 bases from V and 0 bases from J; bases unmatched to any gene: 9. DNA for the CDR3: TGTGCCAGCCCGCCGGGACTAGCGGAACTAGCCAAAAACATTCAGTACTTC. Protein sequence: CASPPGLAELAKNIQYF.

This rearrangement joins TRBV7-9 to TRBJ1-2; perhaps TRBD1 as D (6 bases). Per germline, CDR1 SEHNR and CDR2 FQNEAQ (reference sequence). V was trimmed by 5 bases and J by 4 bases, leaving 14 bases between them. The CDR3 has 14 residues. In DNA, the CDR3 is TGTGCCAGCAGCACAAGGACAGCTGGCTATGGCTACACCTTC. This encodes CASSTRTAGYGYTF. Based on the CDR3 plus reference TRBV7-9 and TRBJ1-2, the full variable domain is DTGVSQNPRHKITKRGQNVTFRCDPISEHNRLYWYRQTLGQGPEFLTYFQNEAQLEKSRLLSDRFSAERPKGSFSTLEIQRTEQGDSAMYLCASSTRTAGYGYTFGSGTRLTVV.

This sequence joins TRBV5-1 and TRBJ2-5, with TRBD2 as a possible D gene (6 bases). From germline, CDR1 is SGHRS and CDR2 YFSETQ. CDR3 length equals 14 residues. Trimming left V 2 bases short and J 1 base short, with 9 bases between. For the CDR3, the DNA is TGCGCCAGCAGCTTCGGGAGACCCCAAGAGACCCAGTACTTC. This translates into CASSFGRPQETQYF.

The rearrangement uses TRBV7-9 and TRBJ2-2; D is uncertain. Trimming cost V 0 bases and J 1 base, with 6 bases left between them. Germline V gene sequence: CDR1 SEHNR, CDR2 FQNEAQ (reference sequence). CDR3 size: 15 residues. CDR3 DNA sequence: TGTGCCAGCAGCTTAGCGCTAGGGAACACCGGGGAGCTGTTTTTT. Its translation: CASSLALGNTGELFF.

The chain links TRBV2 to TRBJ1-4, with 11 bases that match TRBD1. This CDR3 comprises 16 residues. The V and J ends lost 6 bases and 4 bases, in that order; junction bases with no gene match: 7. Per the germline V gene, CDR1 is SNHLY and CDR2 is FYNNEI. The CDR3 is CASRFGQGAVNEKLFF. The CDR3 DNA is TGTGCCAGCAGATTTGGACAGGGGGCAGTTAATGAAAAACTGTTTTTT.

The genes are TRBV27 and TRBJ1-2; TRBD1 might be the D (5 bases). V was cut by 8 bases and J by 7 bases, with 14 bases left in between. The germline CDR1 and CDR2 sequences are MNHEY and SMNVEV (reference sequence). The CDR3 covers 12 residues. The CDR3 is CASRTFGGGYTF. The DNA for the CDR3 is TGTGCCAGCCGTACCTTCGGGGGTGGCTACACCTTC.

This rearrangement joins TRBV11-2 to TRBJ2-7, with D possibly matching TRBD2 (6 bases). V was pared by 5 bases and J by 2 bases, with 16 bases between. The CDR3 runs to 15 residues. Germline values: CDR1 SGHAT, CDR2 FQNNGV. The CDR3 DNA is TGTGCCAGCAGCATACCGGGACTGGCAACCTACGAGCAGTACTTC. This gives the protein CASSIPGLATYEQYF.